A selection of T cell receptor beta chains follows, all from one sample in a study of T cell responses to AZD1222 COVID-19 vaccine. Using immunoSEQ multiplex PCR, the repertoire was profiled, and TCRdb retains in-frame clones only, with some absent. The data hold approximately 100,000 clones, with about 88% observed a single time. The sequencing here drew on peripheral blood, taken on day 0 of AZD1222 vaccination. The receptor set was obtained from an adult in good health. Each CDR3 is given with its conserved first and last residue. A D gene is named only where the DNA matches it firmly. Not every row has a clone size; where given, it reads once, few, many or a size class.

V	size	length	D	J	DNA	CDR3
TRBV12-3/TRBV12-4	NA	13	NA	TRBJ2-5	TGTGCCAGCAGGGTGGCTAGTCAAGAGACCCAGTACTTC	CASRVASQETQYF
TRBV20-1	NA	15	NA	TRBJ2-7	TGCAGTGCTAGTGGTACAGGGATGGGGGCCTACGAGCAGTACTTC	CSASGTGMGAYEQYF
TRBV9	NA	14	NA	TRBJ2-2	TGTGCCAGCAGCGTAGGCTCTGGGGCCGGGGAGCTGTTTTTT	CASSVGSGAGELFF
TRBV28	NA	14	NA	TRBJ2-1	TGTGCCAGCTCCTTCACGAGGCCCTACAATGAGCAGTTCTTC	CASSFTRPYNEQFF
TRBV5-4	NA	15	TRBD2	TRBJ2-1	TGTGCCAGCAGCTTAAGACTAGCGCGTTACAATGAGCAGTTCTTC	CASSLRLARYNEQFF
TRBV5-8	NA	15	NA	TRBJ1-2	TGTGCCAGCAGCTTTGGACAGACCTCTAAGTATGGCTACACCTTC	CASSFGQTSKYGYTF
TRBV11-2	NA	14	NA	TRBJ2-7	TGTGCCAGCAGCCAGGGGCAGAGGGGTTACGAGCAGTACTTC	CASSQGQRGYEQYF
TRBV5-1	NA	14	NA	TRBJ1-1	TGCGCCAGCAGTCGCGACAGACCCAACACTGAAGCTTTCTTT	CASSRDRPNTEAFF
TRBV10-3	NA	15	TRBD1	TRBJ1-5	TGTGCCATCAGTGTGGGGTCAGGGACAGGACAGCCCCAGCATTTT	CAISVGSGTGQPQHF
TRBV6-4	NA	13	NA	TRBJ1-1	TGTGCCAGCAGTGACCAAGGGAACACTGAAGCTTTCTTT	CASSDQGNTEAFF
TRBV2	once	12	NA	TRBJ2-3	TGTGCCAGCAAGGAGACGGGGGATACGCAGTATTTT	CASKETGDTQYF
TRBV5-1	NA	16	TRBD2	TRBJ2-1	TGCGCCAGCAGCTTGGAACTAGCGGGACTCTACAATGAGCAGTTCTTC	CASSLELAGLYNEQFF
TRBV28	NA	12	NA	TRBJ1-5	TGTGCCAGCAGTTTACAGGATCCGCCCCAGCATTTT	CASSLQDPPQHF
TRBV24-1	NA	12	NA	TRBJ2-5	TGTGCCACCGCGGGACCTACGGAGACCCAGTACTTC	CATAGPTETQYF
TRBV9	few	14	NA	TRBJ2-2	TGTGCCAGCAGCGTAGGTGGGGGCTCCGGGGAGCTGTTTTTT	CASSVGGGSGELFF
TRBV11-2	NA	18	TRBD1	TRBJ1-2	TGTGCCAGCAGCTCCTCTATACAGGGGGAGTATACTAACTATGGCTACACCTTC	CASSSSIQGEYTNYGYTF
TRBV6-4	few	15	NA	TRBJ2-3	TGTGCCAGCAGTGCAGAAGGGGGGGACGAAGATACGCAGTATTTT	CASSAEGGDEDTQYF
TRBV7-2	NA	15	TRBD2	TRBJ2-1	TGTGCCAGCAGCTTGTCCCTAGCGGGAGGTGATGAGCAGTTCTTC	CASSLSLAGGDEQFF
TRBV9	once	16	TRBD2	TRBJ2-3	TGTGCCAGCAGCGTCGGGACTAGCGGGAGGAGTAGGGCGCAGTATTTT	CASSVGTSGRSRAQYF
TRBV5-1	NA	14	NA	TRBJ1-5	TGCGCCAGCAGCTTAGGACAGCCCGACCAGCCCCAGCATTTT	CASSLGQPDQPQHF